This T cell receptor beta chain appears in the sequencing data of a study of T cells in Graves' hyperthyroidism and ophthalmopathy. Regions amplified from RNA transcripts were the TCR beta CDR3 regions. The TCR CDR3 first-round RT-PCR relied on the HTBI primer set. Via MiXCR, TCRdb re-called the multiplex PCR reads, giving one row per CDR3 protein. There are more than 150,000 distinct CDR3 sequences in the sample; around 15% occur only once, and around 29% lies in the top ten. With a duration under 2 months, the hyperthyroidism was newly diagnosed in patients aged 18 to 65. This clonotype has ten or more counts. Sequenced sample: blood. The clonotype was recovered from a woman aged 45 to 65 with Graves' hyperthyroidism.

Here the CDR3 reads CASSPISSTDTQYF. The CDR3 region has the DNA TGTGCCAGCAGCCCGATCTCTTCCACAGATACGCAGTATTTT. The genes are TRBV7-2 and TRBJ2-3; D is undetermined. There are 14 residues in the CDR3. V was clipped by 5 bases and J by 2 bases, with 11 bases between them. Germline-derived CDR1 and CDR2 are SGHTA and FQGNSA.